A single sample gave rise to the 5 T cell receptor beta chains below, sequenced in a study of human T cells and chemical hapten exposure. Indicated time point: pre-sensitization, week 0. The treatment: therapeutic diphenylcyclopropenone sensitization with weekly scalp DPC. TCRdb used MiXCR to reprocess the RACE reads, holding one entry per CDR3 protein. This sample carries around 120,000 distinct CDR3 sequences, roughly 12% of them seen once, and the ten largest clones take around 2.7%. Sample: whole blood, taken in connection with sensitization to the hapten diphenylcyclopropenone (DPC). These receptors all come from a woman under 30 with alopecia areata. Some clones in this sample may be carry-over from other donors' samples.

The CDR3: CASSPRGQGASGYTF. CDR3 DNA: TGTGCCAGCAGCCCCCGAGGACAGGGGGCGTCTGGCTACACCTTC. V usage is TRBV3-1 and J usage is TRBJ1-2, with 11 bases matching TRBD1. Germline V gene data show CDR1 as LGHDT and CDR2 as YNNKEL (reference sequence). The CDR3 has 15 amino acids. V trimming: 4 bases; J trimming: 7 bases; junction bases outside the gene matches: 8.

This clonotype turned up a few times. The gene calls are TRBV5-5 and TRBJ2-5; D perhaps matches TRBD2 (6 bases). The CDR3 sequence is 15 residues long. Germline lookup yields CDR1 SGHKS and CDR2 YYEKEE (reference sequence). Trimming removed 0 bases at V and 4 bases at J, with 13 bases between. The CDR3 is CASSLVRGGGETQYF. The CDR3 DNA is TGTGCCAGCAGCTTGGTCCGGGGAGGTGGAGAGACCCAGTACTTC.

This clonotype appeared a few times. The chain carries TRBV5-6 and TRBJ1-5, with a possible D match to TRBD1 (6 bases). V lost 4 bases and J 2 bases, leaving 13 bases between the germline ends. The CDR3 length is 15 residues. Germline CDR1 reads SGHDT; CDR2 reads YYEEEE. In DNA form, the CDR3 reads TGTGCCAGCAGCCTAGGGGGGGTTGGCAATCAGCCCCAGCATTTT. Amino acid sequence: CASSLGGVGNQPQHF.

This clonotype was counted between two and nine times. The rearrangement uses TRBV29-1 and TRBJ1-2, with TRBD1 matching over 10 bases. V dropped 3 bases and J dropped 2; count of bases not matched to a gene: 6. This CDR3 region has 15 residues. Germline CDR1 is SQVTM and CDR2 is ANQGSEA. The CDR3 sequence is CSVDAGQGINYGYTF. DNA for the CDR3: TGCAGCGTTGATGCGGGACAGGGGATCAACTATGGCTACACCTTC.

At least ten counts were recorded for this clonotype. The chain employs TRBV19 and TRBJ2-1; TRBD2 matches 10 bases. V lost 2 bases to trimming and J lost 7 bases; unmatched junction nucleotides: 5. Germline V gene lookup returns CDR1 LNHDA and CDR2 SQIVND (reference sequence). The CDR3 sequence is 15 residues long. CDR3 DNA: TGTGCCAGTAGTATAAGCGGGGGGGCGGTGAATGAGCAGTTCTTC. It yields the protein CASSISGGAVNEQFF.